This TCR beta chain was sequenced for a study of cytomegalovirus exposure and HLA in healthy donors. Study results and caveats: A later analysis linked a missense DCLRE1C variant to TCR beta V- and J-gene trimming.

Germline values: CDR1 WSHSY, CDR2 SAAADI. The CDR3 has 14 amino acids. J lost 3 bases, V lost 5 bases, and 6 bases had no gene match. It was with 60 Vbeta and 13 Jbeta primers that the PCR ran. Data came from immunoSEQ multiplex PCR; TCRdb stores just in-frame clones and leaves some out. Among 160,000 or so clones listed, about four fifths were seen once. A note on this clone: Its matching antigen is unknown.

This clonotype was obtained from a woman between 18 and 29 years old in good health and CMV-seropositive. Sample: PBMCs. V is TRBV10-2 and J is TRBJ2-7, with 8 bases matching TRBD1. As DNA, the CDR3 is TGCGCCAGCAGTCGGGGACAGGATCACTACGAGCAGTACTTC. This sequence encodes CASSRGQDHYEQYF.